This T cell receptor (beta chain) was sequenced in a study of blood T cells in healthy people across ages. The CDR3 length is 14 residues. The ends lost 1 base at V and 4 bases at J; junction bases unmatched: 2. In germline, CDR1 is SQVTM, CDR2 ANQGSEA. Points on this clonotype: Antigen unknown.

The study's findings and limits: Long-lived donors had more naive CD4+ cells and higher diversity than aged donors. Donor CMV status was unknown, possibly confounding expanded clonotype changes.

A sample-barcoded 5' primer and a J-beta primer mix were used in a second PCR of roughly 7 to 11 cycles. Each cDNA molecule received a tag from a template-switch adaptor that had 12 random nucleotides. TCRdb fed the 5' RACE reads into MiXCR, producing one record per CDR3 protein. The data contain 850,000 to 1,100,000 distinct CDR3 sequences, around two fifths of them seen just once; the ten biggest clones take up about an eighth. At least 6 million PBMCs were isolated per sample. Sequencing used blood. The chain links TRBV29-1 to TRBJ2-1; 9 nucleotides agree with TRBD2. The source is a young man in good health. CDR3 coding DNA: TGCAGCGTTGAAGGACTAGCGGATTACAATGAGCAGTTCTTC. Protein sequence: CSVEGLADYNEQFF.